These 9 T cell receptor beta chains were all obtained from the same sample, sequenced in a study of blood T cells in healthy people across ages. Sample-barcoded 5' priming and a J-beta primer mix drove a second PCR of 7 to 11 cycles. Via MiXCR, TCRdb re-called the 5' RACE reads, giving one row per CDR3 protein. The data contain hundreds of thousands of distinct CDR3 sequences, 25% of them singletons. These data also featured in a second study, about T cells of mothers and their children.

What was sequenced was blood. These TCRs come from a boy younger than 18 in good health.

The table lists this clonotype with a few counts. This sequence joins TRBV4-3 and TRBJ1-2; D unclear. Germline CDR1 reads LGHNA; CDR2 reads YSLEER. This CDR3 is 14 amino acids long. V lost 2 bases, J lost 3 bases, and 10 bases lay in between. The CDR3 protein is CASSQFFRDYGYTF. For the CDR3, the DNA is TGCGCCAGCAGCCAATTTTTCCGAGACTATGGCTACACCTTC.

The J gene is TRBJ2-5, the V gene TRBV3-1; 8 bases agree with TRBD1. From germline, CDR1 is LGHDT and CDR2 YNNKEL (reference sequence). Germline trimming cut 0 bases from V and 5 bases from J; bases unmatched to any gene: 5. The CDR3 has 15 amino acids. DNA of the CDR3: TGTGCCAGCAGCCAAGAGACAGGGGCAGCGGAGACCCAGTACTTC. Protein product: CASSQETGAAETQYF.

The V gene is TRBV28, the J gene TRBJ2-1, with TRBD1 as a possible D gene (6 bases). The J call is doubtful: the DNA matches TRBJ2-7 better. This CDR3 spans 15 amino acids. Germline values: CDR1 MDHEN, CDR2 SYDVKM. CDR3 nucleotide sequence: TGTGCCAGCAGTTTCGCCCAGGGACATTTGAGCGAGCAGTACTTC. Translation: CASSFAQGHLSEQYF.

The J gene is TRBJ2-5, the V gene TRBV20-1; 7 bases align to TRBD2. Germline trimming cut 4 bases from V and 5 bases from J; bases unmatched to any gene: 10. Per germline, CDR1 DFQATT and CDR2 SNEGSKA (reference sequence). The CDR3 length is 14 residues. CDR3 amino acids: CSATERLAWETQYF. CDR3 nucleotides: TGCAGTGCTACCGAGAGACTAGCCTGGGAGACCCAGTACTTC.

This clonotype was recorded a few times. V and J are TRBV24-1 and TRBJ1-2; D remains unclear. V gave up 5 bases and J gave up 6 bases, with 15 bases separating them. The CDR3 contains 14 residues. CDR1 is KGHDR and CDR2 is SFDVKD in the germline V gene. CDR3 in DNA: TGTGCCACCAGTGCTGAAGACCGGGAGAATGGCTACACCTTC. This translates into CATSAEDRENGYTF.

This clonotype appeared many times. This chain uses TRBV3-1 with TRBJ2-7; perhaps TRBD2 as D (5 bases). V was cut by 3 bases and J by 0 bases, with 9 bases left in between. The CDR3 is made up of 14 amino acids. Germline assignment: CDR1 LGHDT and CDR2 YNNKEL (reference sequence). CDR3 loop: CASSQVGVSYEQYF. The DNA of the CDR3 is TGTGCCAGCAGCCAGGTGGGAGTCTCCTACGAGCAGTACTTC.

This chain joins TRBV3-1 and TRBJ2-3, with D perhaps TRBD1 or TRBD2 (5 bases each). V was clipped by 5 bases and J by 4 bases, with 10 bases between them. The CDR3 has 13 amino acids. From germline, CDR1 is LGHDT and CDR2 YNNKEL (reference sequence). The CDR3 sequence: CASSWGSSDTQYF. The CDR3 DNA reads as TGTGCCAGCAGCTGGGGGAGTTCAGATACGCAGTATTTT.

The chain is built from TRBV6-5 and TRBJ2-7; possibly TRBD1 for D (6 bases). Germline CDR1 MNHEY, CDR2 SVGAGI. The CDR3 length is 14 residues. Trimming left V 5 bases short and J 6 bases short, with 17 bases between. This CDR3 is CASSKPGQGIEQYF. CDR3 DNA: TGTGCCAGCAGTAAACCGGGTCAGGGGATCGAGCAGTACTTC.

For the CDR3, the DNA is TGTGCCAGCAGCTCAGCAGCCCCGGACACCGGGGAGCTGTTTTTT. As protein: CASSSAAPDTGELFF. The rearrangement joins TRBV7-9 to TRBJ2-2; D unresolved. V lost 4 bases to trimming and J lost 3 bases, with 12 bases between them. The CDR3 extends over 15 amino acids. CDR1 is SEHNR, CDR2 FQNEAQ, per germline (reference sequence).